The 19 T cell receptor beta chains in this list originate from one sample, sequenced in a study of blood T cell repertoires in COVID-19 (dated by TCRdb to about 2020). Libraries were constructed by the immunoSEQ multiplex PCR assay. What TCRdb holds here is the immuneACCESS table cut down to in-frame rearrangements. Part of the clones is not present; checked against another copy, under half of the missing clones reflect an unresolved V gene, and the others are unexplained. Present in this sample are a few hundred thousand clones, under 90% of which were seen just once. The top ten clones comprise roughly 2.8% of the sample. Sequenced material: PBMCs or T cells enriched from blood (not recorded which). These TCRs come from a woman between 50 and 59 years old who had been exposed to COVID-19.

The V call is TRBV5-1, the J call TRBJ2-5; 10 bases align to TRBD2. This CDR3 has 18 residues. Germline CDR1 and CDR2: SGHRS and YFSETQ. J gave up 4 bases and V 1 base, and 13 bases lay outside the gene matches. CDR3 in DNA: TGCGCCAGCAGCTTGATCCCGCCAGGAGCGGGGGGGCCAGAGACCCAGTACTTC. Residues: CASSLIPPGAGGPETQYF. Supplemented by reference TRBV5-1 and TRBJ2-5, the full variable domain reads KAGVTQTPRYLIKTRGQQVTLSCSPISGHRSVSWYQQTPGQGLQFLFEYFSETQRNKGNFPGRFSGRQFSNSRSEMNVSTLELGDSALYLCASSLIPPGAGGPETQYFGPGTRLLVL.

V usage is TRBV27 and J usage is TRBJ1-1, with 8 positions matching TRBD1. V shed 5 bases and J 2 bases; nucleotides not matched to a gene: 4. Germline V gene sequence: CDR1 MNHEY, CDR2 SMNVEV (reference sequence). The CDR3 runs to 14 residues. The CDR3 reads CASSPGQGNTEAFF. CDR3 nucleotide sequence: TGTGCCAGCAGTCCCGGACAGGGTAACACTGAAGCTTTCTTT.

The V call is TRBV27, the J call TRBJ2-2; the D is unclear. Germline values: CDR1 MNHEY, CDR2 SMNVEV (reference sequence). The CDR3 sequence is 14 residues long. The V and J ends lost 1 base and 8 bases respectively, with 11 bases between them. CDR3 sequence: CASSLFLPPGELFF. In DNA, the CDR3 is TGTGCCAGCAGTTTATTTCTACCGCCGGGGGAGCTGTTTTTT.

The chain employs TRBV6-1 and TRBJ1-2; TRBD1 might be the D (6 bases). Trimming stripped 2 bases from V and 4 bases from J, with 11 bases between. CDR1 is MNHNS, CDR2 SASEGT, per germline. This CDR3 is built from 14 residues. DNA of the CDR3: TGTGCCAGCAGTGAACTGGGGGCGGTCTATGGCTACACCTTC. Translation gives CASSELGAVYGYTF.

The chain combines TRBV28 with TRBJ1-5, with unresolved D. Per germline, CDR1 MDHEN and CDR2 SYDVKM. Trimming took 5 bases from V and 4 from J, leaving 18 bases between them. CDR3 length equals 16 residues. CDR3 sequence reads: CASSTGEVMANQPQHF. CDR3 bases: TGTGCCAGCAGTACGGGAGAGGTAATGGCTAATCAGCCCCAGCATTTT. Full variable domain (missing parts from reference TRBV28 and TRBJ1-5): DVKVTQSSRYLVKRTGEKVFLECVQDMDHENMFWYRQDPGLGLRLIYFSYDVKMKEKGDIPEGYSVSREKKERFSLILESASTNQTSMYLCASSTGEVMANQPQHFGDGTRLSIL.

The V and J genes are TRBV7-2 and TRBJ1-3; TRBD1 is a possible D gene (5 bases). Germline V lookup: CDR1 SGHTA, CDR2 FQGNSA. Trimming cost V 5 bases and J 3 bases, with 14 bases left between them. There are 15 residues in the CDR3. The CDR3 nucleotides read TGTGCCAGCAGCGCGACTGGGGGGGGTGGAAACACCATATATTTT. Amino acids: CASSATGGGGNTIYF. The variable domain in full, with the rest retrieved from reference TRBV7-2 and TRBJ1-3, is GAGVSQSPSNKVTEKGKDVELRCDPISGHTALYWYRQSLGQGLEFLIYFQGNSAPDKSGLPSDRFSAERTGGSVSTLTIQRTQQEDSAVYLCASSATGGGGNTIYFGEGSWLTVV.

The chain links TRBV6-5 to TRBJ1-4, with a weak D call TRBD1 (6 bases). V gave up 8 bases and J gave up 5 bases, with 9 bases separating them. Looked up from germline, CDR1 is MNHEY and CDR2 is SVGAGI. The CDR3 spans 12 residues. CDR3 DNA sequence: TGTGCCAGCCTAGGACAGAATGAAAAACTGTTTTTT. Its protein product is CASLGQNEKLFF.

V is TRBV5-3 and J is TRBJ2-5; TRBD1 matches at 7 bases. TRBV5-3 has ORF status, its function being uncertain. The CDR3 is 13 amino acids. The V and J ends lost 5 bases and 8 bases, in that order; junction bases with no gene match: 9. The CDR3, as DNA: TGTGCCAGAAGATGCGACAGGGTAGAAACCCAGTACTTC. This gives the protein CARRCDRVETQYF.

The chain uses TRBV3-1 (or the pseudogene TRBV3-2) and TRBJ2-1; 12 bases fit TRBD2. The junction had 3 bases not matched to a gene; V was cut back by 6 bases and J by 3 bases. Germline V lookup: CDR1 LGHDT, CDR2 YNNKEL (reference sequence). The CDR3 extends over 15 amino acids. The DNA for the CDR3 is TGTGCCAGCAGAAGACTAGCGGGGGACTACAATGAGCAGTTCTTC. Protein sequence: CASRRLAGDYNEQFF.

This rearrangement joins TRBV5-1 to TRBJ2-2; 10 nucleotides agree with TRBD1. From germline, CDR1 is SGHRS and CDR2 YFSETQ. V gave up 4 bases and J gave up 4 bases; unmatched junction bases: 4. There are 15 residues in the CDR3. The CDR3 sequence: CASSQRTGGTGELFF. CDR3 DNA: TGCGCCAGCAGCCAACGGACAGGGGGCACCGGGGAGCTGTTTTTT.

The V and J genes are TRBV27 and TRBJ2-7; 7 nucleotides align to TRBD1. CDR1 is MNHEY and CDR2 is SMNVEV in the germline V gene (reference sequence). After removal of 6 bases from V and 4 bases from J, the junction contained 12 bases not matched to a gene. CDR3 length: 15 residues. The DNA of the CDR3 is TGTGCCAGCAGAACGGACAGGACCCCCCCATACGAGCAGTACTTC. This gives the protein CASRTDRTPPYEQYF.

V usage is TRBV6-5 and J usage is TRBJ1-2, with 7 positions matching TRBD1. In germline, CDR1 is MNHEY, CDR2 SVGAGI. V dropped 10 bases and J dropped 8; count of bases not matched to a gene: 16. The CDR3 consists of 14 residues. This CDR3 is CATIEHMTGFGYTF. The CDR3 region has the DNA TGTGCCACCATCGAACACATGACAGGGTTCGGCTACACCTTC.

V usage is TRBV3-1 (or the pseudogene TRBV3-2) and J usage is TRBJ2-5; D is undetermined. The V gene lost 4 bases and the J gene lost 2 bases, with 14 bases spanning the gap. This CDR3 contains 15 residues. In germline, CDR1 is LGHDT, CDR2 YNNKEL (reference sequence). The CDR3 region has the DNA TGTGCCAGCAGCCTAGGCGGAGTCCAGCAAGAGACCCAGTACTTC. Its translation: CASSLGGVQQETQYF.

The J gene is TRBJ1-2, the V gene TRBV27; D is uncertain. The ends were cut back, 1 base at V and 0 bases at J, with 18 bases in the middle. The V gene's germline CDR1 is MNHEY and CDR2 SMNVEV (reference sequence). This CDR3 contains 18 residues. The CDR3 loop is CASSLYPLGPDANYGYTF. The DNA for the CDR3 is TGTGCCAGCAGTTTATATCCCCTTGGGCCGGATGCTAACTATGGCTACACCTTC.

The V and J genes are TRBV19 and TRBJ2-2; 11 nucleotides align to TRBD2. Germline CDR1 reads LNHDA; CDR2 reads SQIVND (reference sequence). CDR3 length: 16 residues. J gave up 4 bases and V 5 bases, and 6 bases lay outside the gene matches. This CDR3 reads CASSAGLAALTGELFF. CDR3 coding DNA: TGTGCCAGTAGTGCGGGACTAGCGGCGCTCACCGGGGAGCTGTTTTTT. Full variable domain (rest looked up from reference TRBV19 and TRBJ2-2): DGGITQSPKYLFRKEGQNVTLSCEQNLNHDAMYWYRQDPGQGLRLIYYSQIVNDFQKGDIAEGYSVSREKKESFPLTVTSAQKNPTAFYLCASSAGLAALTGELFFGEGSRLTVL.

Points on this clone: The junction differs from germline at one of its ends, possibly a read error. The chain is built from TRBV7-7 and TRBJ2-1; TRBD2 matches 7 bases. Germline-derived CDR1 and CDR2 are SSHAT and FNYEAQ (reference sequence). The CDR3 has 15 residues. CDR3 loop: CASSLRAGVNYEQFF. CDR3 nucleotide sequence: TGTGCTAGCAGCTTAAGGGCGGGGGTCAATTATGAGCAGTTCTTC.

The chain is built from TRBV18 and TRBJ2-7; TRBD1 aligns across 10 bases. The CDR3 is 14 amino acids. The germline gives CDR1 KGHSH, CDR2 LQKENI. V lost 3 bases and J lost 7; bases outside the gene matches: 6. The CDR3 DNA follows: TGTGCCAGCTCACCGTCCGGACAGGGGGTAGAGCAGTACTTC. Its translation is CASSPSGQGVEQYF.

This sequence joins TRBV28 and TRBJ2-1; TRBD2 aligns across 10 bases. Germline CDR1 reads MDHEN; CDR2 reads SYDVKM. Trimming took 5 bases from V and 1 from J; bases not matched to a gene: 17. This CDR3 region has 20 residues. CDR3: CASSLDVGAGGRKSYNEQFF. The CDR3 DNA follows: TGTGCCAGCAGTCTCGACGTGGGAGCGGGGGGGCGGAAATCCTACAATGAGCAGTTCTTC.

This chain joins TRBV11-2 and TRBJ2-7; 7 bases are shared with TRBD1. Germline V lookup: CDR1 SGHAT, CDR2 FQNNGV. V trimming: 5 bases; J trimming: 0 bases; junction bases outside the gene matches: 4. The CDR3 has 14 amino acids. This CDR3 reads CASSQQGNSYEQYF. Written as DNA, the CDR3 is TGTGCCAGCAGCCAACAGGGGAACTCCTACGAGCAGTACTTC.